Here is one T cell receptor (beta chain) with its context. In the authors' workflow: For nucleated cells, counts were estimated from reference gene primer amplification. Only in-frame clones appear in the TCRdb table, and some are missing; sequencing was by immunoSEQ multiplex PCR. The V and J calls and clone size are taken from that table; D and trimming were inferred from the DNA. The profile shows about 52,000 clones, more than 80% of them singletons. V was clipped by 2 bases and J by 4 bases, with 11 bases between them. Germline V gene data show CDR1 as LGHNT and CDR2 as FRNRAP. The CDR3 contains 15 residues. This sample was taken from a study of blood T cell repertoires in COVID-19. Study summary: Acute-phase and convalescent COVID-19 samples originated in the United States, Italy and Spain. Sources were T cells, B-cell-depleted T cells, or PBMCs; the material itself was cDNA or gDNA.

This clonotype was obtained from a human donor in a cohort sampled during active COVID-19. Material: peripheral blood. The chain has TRBV12-5 and TRBJ1-4; maybe TRBD1 (6 bases). Here the CDR3 reads CASGLNRVGNEKLFF. The CDR3 DNA follows: TGTGCTAGTGGTTTGAACAGGGTGGGTAATGAAAAACTGTTTTTT.